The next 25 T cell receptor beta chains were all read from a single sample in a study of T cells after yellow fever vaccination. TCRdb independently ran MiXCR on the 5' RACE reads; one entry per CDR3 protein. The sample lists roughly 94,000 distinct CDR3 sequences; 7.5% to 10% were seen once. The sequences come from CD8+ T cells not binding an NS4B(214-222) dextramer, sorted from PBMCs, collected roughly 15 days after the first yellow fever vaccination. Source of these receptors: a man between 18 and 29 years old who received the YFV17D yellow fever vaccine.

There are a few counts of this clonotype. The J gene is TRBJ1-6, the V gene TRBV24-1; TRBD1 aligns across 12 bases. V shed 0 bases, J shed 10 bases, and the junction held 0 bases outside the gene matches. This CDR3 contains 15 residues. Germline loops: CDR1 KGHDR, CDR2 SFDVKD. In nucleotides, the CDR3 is TGTGCCACCAGTGATTTGGGGACAGGGGGCTCACCCCTCCACTTT. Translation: CATSDLGTGGSPLHF.

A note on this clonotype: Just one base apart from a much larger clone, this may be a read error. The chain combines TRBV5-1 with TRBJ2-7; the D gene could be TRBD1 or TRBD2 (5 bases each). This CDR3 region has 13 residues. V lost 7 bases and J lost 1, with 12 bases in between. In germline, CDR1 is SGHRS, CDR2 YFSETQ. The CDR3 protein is CASPIGTSYEQYV. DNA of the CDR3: TGCGCCAGCCCGATAGGGACGTCCTACGAGCAGTACGTC.

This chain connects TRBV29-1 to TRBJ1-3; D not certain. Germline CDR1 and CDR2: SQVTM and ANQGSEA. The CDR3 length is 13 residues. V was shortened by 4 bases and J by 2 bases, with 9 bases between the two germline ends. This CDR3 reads CSVASPTGNTIYF. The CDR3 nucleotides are TGCAGCGTTGCTTCTCCAACTGGAAACACCATATATTTT.

For the CDR3, the DNA is TGTGCCAGCAGCCACAGGGGAGGTCCTGAAGCTTTCTTT. It is translated as CASSHRGGPEAFF. The chain recombines TRBV6-6 with TRBJ1-1; 7 bases match TRBD1. After removal of 6 bases from V and 6 bases from J, the junction contained 7 bases not matched to a gene. Germline CDR1 MNHNY, CDR2 SVGAGI (reference sequence). The CDR3 totals 13 residues.

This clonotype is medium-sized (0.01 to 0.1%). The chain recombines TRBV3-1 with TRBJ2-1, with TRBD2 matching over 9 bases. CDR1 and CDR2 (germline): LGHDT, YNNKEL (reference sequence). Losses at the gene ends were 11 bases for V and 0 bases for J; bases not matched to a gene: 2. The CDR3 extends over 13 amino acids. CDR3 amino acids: CAAGGSSYNEQFF. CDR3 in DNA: TGTGCCGCGGGGGGGAGCTCCTACAATGAGCAGTTCTTC.

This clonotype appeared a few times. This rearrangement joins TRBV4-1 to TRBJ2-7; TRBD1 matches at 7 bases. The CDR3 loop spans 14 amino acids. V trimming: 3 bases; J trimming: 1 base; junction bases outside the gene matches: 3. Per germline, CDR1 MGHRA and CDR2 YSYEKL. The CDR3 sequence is CASSHPGQSYEQYF. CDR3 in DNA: TGCGCCAGCAGCCACCCGGGACAGTCCTACGAGCAGTACTTC.

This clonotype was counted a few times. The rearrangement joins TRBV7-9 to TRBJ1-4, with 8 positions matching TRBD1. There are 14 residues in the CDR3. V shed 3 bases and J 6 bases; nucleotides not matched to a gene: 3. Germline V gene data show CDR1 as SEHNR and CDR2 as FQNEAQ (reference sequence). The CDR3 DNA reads TGTGCCAGCAGCTTCAAGGGACAGGATGAAAAACTGTTTTTT. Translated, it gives CASSFKGQDEKLFF. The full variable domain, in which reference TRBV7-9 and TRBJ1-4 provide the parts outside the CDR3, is DTGVSQNPRHKITKRGQNVTFRCDPISEHNRLYWYRQTLGQGPEFLTYFQNEAQLEKSRLLSDRFSAERPKGSFSTLEIQRTEQGDSAMYLCASSFKGQDEKLFFGSGTQLSVL.

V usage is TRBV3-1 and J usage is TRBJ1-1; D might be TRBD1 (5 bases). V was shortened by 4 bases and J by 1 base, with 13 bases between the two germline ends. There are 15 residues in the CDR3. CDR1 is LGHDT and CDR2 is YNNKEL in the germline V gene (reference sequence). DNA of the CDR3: TGTGCCAGCAGCCGGGCAGGGCTAGGGAACACTGAAGCTTTCTTT. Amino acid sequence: CASSRAGLGNTEAFF.

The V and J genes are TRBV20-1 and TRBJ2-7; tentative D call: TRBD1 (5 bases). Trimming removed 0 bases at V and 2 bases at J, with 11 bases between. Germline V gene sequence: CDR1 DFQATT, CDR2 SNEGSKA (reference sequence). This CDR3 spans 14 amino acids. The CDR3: CSARDTGNTYEQYF. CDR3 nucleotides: TGCAGTGCTAGAGATACAGGTAATACCTACGAGCAGTACTTC.

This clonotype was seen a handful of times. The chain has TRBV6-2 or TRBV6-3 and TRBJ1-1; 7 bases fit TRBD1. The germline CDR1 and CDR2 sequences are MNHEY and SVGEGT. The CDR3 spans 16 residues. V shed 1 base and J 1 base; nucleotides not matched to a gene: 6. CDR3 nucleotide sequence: TGTGCCAGCAGTTACTTCGCAGGGGGTCCGAACACTGAAGCTTTCTTT. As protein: CASSYFAGGPNTEAFF.

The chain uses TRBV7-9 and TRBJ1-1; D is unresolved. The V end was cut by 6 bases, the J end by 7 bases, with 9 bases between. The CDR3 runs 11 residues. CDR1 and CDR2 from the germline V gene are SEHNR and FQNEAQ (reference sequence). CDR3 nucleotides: TGTGCCAGCAGTCCTGGCCGTGAAGCTTTCTTT. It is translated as CASSPGREAFF.

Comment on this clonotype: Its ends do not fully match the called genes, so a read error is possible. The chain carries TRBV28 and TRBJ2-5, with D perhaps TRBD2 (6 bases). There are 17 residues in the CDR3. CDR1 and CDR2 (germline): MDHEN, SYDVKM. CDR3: CTSSSPTSASDEETQYF. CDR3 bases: TGTACCAGCAGTTCCCCTACTTCGGCTAGCGACGAAGAGACCCAGTACTTC.

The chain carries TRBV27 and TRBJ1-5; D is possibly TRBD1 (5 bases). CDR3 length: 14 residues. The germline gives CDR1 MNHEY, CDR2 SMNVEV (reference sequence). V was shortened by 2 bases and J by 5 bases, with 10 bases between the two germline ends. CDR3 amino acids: CASSLQGADQPQHF. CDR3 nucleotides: TGTGCCAGCAGTTTACAGGGCGCGGATCAGCCCCAGCATTTT.

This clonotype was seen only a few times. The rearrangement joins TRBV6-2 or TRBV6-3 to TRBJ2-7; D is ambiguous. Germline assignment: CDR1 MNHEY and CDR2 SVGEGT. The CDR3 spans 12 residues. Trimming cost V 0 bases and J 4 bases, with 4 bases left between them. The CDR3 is CASSYSSYEQYV. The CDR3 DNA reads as TGTGCCAGCAGTTACTCGAGTTACGAGCAGTACGTC.

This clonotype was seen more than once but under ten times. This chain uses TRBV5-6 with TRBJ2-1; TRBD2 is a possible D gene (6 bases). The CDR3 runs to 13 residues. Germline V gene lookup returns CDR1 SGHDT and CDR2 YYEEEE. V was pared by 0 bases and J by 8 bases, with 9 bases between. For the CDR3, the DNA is TGTGCCAGCAGCTTGGGGGAGGTTCATGAGCAGTTCTTC. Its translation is CASSLGEVHEQFF.

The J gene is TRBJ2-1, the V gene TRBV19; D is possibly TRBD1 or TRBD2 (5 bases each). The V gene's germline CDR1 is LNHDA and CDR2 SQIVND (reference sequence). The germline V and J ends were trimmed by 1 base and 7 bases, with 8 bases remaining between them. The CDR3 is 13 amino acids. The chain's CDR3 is CASSIGDPNEQFF. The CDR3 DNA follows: TGTGCCAGTAGTATAGGGGACCCTAATGAGCAGTTCTTC.

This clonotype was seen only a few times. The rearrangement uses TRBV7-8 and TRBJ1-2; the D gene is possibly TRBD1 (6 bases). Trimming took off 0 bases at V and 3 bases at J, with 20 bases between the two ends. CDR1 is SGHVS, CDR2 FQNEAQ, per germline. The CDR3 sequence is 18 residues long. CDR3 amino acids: CASSLAPSDRPPYYGYTF. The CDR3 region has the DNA TGTGCCAGCAGCTTAGCCCCATCCGACAGGCCTCCCTACTATGGCTACACCTTC.

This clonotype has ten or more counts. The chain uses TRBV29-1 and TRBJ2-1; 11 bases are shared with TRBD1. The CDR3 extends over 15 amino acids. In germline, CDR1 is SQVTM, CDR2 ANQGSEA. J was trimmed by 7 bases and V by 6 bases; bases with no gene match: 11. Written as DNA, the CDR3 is TGCAGCGTCAGCGGGACAGGGGGGGAGTGGAATGAGCAGTTCTTC. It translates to CSVSGTGGEWNEQFF.

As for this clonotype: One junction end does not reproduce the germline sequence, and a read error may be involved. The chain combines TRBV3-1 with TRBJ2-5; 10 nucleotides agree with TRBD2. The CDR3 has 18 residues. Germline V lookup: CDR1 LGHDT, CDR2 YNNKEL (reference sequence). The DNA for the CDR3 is TGTGCCACCAGCCTTAAAGGTAGCGGGGGGCAATACCAAGAGACCCAGTACTTC. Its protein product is CATSLKGSGGQYQETQYF.

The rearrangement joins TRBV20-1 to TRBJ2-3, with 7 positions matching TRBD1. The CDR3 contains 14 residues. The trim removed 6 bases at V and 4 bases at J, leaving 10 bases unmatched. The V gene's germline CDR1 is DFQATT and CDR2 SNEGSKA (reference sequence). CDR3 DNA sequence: TGCAGTGCCCCCGGGACAGAGGTGGCAGATACGCAGTATTTT. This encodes CSAPGTEVADTQYF.

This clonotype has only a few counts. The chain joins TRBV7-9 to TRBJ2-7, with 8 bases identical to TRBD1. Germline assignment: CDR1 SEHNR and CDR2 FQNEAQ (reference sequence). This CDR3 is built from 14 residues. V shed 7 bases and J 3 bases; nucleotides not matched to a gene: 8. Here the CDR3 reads CASTAGTGLYEQYF. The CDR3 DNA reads TGTGCCAGCACGGCCGGGACAGGCCTCTACGAGCAGTACTTC.

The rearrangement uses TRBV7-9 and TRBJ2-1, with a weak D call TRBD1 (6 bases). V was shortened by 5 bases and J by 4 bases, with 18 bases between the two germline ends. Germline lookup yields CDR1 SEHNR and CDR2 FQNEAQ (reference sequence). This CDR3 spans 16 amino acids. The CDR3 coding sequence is TGTGCCAGCAGCCCGAGACGGGACACCTTATACAATGAGCAGTTCTTC. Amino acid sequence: CASSPRRDTLYNEQFF.

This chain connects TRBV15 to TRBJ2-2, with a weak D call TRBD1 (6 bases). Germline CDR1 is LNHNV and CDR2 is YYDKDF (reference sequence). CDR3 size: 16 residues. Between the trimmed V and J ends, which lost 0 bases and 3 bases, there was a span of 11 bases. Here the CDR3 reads CATSRDPDSHTGELFF. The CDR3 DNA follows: TGTGCCACCAGCAGAGATCCGGACAGCCACACCGGGGAGCTGTTTTTT.

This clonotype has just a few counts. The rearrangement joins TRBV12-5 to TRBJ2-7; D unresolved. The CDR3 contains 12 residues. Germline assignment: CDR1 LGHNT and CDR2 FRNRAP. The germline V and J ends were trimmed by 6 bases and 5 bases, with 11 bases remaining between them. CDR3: CASGGFGDEQYF. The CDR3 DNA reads TGTGCTAGTGGCGGGTTTGGGGACGAGCAGTACTTC.

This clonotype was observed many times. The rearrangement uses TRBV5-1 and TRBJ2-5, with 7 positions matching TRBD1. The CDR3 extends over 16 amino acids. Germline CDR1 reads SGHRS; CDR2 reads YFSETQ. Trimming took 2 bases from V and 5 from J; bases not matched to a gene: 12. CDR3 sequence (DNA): TGCGCCAGCAGCTTACTAGGGGGCGCCCCCGGGGAGACCCAGTACTTC. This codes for CASSLLGGAPGETQYF.